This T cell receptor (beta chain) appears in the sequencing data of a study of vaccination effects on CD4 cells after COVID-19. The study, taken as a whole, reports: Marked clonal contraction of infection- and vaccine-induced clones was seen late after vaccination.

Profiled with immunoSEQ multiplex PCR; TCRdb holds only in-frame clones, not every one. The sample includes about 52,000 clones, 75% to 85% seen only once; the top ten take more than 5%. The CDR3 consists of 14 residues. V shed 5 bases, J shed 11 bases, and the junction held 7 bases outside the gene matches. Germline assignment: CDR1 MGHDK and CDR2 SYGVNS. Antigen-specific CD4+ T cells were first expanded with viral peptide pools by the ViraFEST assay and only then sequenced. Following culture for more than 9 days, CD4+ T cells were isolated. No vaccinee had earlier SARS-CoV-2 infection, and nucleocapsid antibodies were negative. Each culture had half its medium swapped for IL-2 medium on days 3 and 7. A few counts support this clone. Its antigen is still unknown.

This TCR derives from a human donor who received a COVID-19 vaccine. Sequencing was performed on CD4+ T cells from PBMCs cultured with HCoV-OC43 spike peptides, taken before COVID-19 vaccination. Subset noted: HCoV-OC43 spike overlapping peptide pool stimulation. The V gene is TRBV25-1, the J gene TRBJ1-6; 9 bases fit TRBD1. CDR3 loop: CASSNTGGGPPLHF. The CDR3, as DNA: TGTGCCAGCAGTAACACAGGGGGCGGGCCACCCCTCCACTTT.